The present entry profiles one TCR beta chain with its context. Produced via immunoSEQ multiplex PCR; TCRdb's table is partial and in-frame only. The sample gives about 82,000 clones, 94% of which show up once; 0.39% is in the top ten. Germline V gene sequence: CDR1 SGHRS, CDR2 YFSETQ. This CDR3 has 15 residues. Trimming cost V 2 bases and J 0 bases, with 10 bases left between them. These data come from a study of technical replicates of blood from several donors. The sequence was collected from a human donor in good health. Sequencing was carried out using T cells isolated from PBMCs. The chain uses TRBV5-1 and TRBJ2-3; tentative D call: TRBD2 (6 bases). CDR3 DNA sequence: TGCGCCAGCAGCTTAGAGCGGGCTAGCACAGATACGCAGTATTTT. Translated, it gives CASSLERASTDTQYF.